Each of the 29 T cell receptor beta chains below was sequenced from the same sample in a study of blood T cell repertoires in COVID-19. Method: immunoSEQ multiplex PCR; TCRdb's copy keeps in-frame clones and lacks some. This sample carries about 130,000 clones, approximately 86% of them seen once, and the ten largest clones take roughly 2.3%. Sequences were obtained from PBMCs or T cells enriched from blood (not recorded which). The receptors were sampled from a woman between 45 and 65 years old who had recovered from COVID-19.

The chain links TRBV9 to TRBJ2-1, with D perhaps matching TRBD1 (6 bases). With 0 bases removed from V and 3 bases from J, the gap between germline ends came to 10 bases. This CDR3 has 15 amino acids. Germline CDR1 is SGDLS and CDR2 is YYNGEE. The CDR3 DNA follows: TGTGCCAGCAGCGTAGGGGACAACTACTACAATGAGCAGTTCTTC. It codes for CASSVGDNYYNEQFF. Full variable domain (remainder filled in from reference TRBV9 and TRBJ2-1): DSGVTQTPKHLITATGQRVTLRCSPRSGDLSVYWYQQSLDQGLQFLIQYYNGEERAKGNILERFSAQQFPDLHSELNLSSLELGDSALYFCASSVGDNYYNEQFFGPGTRLTVL.

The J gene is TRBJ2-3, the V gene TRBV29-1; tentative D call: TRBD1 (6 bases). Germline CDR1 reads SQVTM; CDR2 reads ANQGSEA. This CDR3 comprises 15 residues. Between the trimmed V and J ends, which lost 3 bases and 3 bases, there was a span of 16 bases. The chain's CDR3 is CSVEARGSRTDTQYF. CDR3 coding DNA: TGCAGCGTTGAGGCCAGGGGTTCTCGTACAGATACGCAGTATTTT.

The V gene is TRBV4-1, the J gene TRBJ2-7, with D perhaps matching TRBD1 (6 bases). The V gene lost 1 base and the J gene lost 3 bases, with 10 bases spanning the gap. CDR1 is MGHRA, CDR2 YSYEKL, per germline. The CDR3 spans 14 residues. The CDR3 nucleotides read TGCGCCAGCAGCCAAGCCCAGGGGAACTACGAGCAGTACTTC. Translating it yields CASSQAQGNYEQYF.

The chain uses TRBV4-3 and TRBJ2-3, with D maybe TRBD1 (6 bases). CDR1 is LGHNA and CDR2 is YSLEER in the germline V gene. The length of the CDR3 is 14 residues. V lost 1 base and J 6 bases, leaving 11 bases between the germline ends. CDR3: CASSQAERGDTQYF. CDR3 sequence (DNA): TGCGCCAGCAGCCAAGCGGAGAGGGGGGATACGCAGTATTTT.

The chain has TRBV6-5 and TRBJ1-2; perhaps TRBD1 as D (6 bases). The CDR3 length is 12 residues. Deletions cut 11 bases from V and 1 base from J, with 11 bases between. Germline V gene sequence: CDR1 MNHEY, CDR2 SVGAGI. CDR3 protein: CALRGGNYGYTF. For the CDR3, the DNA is TGTGCCTTACGAGGGGGTAACTATGGCTACACCTTC.

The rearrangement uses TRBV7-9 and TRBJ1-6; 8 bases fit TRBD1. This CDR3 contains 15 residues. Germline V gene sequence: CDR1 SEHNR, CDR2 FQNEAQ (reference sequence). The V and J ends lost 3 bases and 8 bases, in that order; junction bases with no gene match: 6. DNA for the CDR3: TGTGCCAGCAGCTTCGGCAGGGGGCCTTATTCACCCCTCCACTTT. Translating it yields CASSFGRGPYSPLHF.

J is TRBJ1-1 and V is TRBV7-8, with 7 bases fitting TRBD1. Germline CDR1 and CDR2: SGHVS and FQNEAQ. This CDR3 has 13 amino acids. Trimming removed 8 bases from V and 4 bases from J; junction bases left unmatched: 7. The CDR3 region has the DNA TGTGCCAGCTCGTACCGACAGGGCACTGAAGCTTTCTTT. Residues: CASSYRQGTEAFF.

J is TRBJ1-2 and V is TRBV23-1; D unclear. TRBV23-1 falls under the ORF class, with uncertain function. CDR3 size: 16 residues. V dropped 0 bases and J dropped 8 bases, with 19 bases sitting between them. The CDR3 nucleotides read TGCGCCAGCAGTCAATCCGGCTGGAAGGGAGGGTGGGGCTACACCTTC. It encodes CASSQSGWKGGWGYTF.

As DNA, the CDR3 is TGTGCCAGCAGCCCCCCGGGGCGGGGGGAATACGAGCAGTACTTC. Translating gives CASSPPGRGEYEQYF. The chain employs TRBV9 and TRBJ2-7, with 8 nucleotides matching TRBD2. The CDR3 extends over 15 amino acids. In germline, CDR1 is SGDLS, CDR2 YYNGEE. The J segment lost 4 bases and the V segment lost 4 bases, leaving 10 bases of the junction unmatched. The entire variable domain, with the rest obtained from reference TRBV9 and TRBJ2-7, is as follows: DSGVTQTPKHLITATGQRVTLRCSPRSGDLSVYWYQQSLDQGLQFLIQYYNGEERAKGNILERFSAQQFPDLHSELNLSSLELGDSALYFCASSPPGRGEYEQYFGPGTRLTVT.

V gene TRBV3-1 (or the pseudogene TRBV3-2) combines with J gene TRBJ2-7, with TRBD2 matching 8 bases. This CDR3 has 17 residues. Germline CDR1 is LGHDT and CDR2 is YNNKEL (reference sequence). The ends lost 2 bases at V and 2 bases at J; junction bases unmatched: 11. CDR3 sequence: CASSQIQRGTRTYEQYF. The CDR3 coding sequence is TGTGCCAGCAGCCAAATACAGAGGGGGACTAGAACCTACGAGCAGTACTTC.

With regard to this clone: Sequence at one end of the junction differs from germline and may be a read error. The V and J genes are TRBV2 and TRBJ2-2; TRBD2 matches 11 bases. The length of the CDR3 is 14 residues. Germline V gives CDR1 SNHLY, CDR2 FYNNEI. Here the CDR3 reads CASSVDRLAGGLFF. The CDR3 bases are TGTGCCAGCAGTGTCGACCGCCTAGCGGGGGGGCTGTTTTTT.

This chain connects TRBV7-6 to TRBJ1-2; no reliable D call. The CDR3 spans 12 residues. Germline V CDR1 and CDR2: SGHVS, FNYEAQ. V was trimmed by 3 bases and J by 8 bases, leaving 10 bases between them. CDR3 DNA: TGTGCCAGCAGCTTGGGAGTGGGGGGCTACACCTTC. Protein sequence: CASSLGVGGYTF.

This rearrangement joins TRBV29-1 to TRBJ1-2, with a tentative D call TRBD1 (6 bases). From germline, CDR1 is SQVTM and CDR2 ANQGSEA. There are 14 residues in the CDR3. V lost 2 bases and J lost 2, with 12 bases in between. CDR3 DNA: TGCAGCGTTGAACTGAGGACAGCAAACTATGGCTACACCTTC. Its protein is CSVELRTANYGYTF.

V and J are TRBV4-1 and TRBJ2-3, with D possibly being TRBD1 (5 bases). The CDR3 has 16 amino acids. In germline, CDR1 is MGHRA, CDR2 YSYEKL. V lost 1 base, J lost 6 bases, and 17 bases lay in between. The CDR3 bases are TGCGCCAGCAGCCAAGCGGTGTCTGGTCAGGGTGATACGCAGTATTTT. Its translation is CASSQAVSGQGDTQYF.

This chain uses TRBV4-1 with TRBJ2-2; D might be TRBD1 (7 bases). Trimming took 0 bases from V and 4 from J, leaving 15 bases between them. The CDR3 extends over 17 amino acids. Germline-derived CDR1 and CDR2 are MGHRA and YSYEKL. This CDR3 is CASSQEGGRGGTGELFF. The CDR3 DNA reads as TGCGCCAGCAGCCAAGAAGGGGGCAGGGGAGGCACCGGGGAGCTGTTTTTT.

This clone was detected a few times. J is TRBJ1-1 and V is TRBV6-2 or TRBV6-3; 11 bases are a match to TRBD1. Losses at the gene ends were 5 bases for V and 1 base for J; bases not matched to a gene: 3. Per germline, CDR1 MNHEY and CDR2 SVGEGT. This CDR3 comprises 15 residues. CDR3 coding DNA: TGTGCCAGCAGTGACGGGACAGGGGGGAACACTGAAGCTTTCTTT. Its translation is CASSDGTGGNTEAFF.

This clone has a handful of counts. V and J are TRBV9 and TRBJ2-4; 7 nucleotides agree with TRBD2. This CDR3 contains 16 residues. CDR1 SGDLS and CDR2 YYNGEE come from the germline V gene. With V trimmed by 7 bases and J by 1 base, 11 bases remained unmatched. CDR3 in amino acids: CASPKGRGGAKNIQYF. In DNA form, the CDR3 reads TGTGCCAGCCCCAAGGGAAGGGGAGGGGCCAAAAACATTCAGTACTTC.

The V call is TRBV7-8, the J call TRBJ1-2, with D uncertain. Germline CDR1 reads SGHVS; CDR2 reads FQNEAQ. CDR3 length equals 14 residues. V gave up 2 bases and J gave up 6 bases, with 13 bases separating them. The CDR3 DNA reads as TGTGCCAGCAGCTTACCGGGAATCTTGGATGGCTACACCTTC. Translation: CASSLPGILDGYTF.

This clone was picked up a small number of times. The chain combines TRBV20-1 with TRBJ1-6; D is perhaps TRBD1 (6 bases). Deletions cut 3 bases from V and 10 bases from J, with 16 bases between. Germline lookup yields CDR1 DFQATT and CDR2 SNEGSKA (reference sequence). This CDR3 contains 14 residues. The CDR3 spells CSASGQGNGSPLHF. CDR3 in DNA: TGCAGTGCTAGTGGCCAGGGGAATGGATCACCCCTCCACTTT.

In DNA form, the CDR3 reads TGTGCCTGGAGGGAACACCCGGGCAGGGCCAACACTGAAGCTTTCTTT. Amino acid sequence: CAWREHPGRANTEAFF. The chain carries TRBV30 and TRBJ1-1; perhaps TRBD1 as D (5 bases). Germline-derived CDR1 and CDR2 are GTSNPN and SVGIG (reference sequence). The CDR3 length is 16 residues. V was clipped by 3 bases and J by 2 bases, with 19 bases between them.

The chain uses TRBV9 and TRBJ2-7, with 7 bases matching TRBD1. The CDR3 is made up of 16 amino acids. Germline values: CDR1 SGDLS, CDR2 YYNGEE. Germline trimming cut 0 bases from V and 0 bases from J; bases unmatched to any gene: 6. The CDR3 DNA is TGTGCCAGCAGCGTAGCTCAGGCAGGGGGCTCCTACGAGCAGTACTTC. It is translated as CASSVAQAGGSYEQYF. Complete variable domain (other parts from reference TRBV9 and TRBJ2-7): DSGVTQTPKHLITATGQRVTLRCSPRSGDLSVYWYQQSLDQGLQFLIQYYNGEERAKGNILERFSAQQFPDLHSELNLSSLELGDSALYFCASSVAQAGGSYEQYFGPGTRLTVT.

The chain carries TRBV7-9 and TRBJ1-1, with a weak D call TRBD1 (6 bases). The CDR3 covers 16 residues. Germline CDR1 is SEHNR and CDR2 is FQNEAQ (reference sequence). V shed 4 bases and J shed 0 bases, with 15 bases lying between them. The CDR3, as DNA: TGTGCCAGCAGCTCCACAGGGCGTAGAATGAACACTGAAGCTTTCTTT. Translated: CASSSTGRRMNTEAFF.

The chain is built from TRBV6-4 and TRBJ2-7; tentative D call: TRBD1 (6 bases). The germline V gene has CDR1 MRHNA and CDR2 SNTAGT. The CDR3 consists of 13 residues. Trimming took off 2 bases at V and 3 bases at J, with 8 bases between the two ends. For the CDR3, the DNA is TGTGCCAGCAGTGACCAACAGGGCTACGAGCAGTACTTC. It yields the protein CASSDQQGYEQYF.

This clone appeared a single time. CDR3 nucleotides: TGTGCCAGTAGTATAACCTTGGACAGAACCTACGAGCAGTACTTC. As protein: CASSITLDRTYEQYF. This rearrangement joins TRBV19 to TRBJ2-7; D possibly corresponds to TRBD1 (6 bases). The V end lost 2 bases, the J end lost 2 bases, and 13 bases lay between the germline ends. Germline assignment: CDR1 LNHDA and CDR2 SQIVND (reference sequence). The CDR3 loop spans 15 amino acids. Complete variable domain (other parts from reference TRBV19 and TRBJ2-7): DGGITQSPKYLFRKEGQNVTLSCEQNLNHDAMYWYRQDPGQGLRLIYYSQIVNDFQKGDIAEGYSVSREKKESFPLTVTSAQKNPTAFYLCASSITLDRTYEQYFGPGTRLTVT.

As DNA, the CDR3 is TGTGCCAGCAGTTTCCAAATGAACACTGAAGCTTTCTTT. It is translated as CASSFQMNTEAFF. The chain carries TRBV12-3 or TRBV12-4 and TRBJ1-1; D gene unclear. This CDR3 spans 13 amino acids. The germline V and J ends were trimmed by 3 bases and 0 bases, with 5 bases remaining between them.

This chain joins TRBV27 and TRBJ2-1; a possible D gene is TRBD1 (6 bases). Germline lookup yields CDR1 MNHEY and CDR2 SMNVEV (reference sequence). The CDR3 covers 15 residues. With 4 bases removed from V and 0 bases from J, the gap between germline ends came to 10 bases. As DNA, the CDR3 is TGTGCCAGCAGTTACCAGGGGAGCTCCTACAATGAGCAGTTCTTC. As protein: CASSYQGSSYNEQFF.

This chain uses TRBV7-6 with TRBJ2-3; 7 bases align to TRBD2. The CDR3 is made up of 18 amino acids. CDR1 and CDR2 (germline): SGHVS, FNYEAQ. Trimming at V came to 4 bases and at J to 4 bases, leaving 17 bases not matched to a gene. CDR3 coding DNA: TGTGCCAGCAGCTCCCTGGTTTATCGGCGGGGGAGGGCAGATACGCAGTATTTT. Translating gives CASSSLVYRRGRADTQYF.

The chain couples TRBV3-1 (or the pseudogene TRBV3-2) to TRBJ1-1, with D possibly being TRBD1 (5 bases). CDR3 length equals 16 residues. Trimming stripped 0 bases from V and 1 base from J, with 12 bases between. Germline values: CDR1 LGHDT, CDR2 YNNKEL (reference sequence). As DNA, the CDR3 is TGTGCCAGCAGCCAAGAGGCGGGACGGAGGAACACTGAAGCTTTCTTT. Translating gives CASSQEAGRRNTEAFF.

The DNA for the CDR3 is TGTGCCAGTAGTCGACAGGGCTCTGAAGCTTTCTTT. It codes for CASSRQGSEAFF. The chain couples TRBV19 to TRBJ1-1; TRBD1 matches 7 bases. In germline, CDR1 is LNHDA, CDR2 SQIVND (reference sequence). J gave up 6 bases and V 5 bases, and 3 bases lay outside the gene matches. The CDR3 has 12 residues.